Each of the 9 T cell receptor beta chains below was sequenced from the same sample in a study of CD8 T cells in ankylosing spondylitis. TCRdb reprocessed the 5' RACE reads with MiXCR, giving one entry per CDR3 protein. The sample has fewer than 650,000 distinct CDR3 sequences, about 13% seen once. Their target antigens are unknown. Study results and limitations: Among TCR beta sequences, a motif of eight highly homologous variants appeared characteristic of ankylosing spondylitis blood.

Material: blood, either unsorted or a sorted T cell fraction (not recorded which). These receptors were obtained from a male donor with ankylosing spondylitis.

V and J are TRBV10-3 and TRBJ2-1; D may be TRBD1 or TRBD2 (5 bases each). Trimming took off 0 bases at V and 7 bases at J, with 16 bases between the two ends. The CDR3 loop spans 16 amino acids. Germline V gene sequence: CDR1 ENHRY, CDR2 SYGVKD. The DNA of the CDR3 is TGTGCCATCAGTGAGTCGGGACGCCGGGTGGGAAATGAGCAGTTCTTC. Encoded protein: CAISESGRRVGNEQFF.

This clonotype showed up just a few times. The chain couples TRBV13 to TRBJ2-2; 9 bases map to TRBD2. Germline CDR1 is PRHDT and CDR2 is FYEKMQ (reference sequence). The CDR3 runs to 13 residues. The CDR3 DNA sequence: TGTGCGGCCGGACTAGCGTACACCGGGGAGCTGTTTTTT. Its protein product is CAAGLAYTGELFF.

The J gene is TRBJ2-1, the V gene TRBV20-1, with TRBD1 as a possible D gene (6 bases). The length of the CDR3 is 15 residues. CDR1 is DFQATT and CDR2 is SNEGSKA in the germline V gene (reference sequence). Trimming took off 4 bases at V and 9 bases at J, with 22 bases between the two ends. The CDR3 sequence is CSAMVGGSLKVEQFF. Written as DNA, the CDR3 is TGCAGTGCTATGGTAGGGGGATCTCTGAAAGTTGAGCAGTTCTTC.

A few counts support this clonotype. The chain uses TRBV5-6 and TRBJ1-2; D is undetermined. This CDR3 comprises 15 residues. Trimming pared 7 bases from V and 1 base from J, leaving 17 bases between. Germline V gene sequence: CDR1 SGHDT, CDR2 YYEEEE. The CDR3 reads CASGGGSGRNYGYTF. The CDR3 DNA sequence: TGTGCCAGCGGAGGAGGGTCAGGACGTAACTATGGCTACACCTTC. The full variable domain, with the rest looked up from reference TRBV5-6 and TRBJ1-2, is DAGVTQSPTHLIKTRGQQVTLRCSPKSGHDTVSWYQQALGQGPQFIFQYYEEEERQRGNFPDRFSGHQFPNYSSELNVNALLLGDSALYLCASGGGSGRNYGYTFGSGTRLTVV.

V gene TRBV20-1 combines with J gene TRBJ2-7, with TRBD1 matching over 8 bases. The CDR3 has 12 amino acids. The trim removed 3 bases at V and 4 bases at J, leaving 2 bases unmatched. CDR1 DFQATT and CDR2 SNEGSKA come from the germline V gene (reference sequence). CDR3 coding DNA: TGCAGTGCTAGGGGACAGGTGTACGAGCAGTACTTC. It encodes CSARGQVYEQYF.

CDR3 DNA: TGCGCCAGCAGCTTGGTGGCGGGGACAGGGTACAATGAGCAGTTCTTC. Protein sequence: CASSLVAGTGYNEQFF. The gene calls are TRBV5-1 and TRBJ2-1; 9 bases agree with TRBD1. V gave up 0 bases and J gave up 4 bases; unmatched junction bases: 5. Germline V lookup: CDR1 SGHRS, CDR2 YFSETQ. CDR3 length: 16 residues. Drawing the rest from reference TRBV5-1 and TRBJ2-1, the complete variable domain is KAGVTQTPRYLIKTRGQQVTLSCSPISGHRSVSWYQQTPGQGLQFLFEYFSETQRNKGNFPGRFSGRQFSNSRSEMNVSTLELGDSALYLCASSLVAGTGYNEQFFGPGTRLTVL.

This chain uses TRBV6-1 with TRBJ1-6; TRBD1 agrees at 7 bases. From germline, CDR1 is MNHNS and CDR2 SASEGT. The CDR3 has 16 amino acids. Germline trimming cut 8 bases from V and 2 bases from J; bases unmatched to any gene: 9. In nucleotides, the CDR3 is TGTGCCAGCGGGCAGGGGGGTGGCACCTATAATTCACCCCTCCACTTT. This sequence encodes CASGQGGGTYNSPLHF.

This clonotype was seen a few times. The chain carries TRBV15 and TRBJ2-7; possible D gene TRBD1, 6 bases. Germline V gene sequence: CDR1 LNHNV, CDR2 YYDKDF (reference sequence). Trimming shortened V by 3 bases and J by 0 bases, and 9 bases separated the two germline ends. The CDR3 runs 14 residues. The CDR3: CATSRDRTSYEQYF. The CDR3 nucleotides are TGTGCCACCAGCAGGGACAGAACCTCCTACGAGCAGTACTTC.

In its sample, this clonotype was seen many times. The CDR3 protein is CASSFQLAGKNNEQFF. The CDR3 nucleotides are TGTGCCAGCAGCTTTCAACTAGCGGGGAAGAACAATGAGCAGTTCTTC. The rearrangement links TRBV7-2 to TRBJ2-1, with 10 bases aligning to TRBD2. V trimming: 3 bases; J trimming: 5 bases; junction bases outside the gene matches: 7. The CDR3 has 16 amino acids. Germline V gene data show CDR1 as SGHTA and CDR2 as FQGNSA.